This TCR beta chain came from a study of blood T cell repertoires in COVID-19. Overall study: COVID-19 samples from acute and convalescent phases originated in the United States, Italy and Spain. PBMCs, B-cell-depleted T cells, or T cells provided the cDNA or gDNA that made up the material.

This CDR3 comprises 14 residues. V shed 1 base, J shed 10 bases, and the junction held 7 bases outside the gene matches. From germline, CDR1 is MGHRA and CDR2 YSYEKL. Per the original data handling: Quantification of nucleated cells was approximated via reference gene primer amplification. Method: immunoSEQ multiplex PCR; TCRdb's copy keeps in-frame clones and lacks some. The V and J calls and the clone size are those of that table, but D and trimming were determined from the DNA. This sample has over 110,000 clones, with about 80% found just once. J is TRBJ2-1 and V is TRBV4-1; 7 positions agree with TRBD2. Material: peripheral blood. This sequence was found in a man between 65 and 80 years old who had recovered from COVID-19. The CDR3 loop is CASSQGGGLAEQFF. The CDR3 coding sequence is TGCGCCAGCAGCCAAGGGGGAGGGTTGGCAGAGCAGTTCTTC.